The present T cell receptor (beta chain) was sequenced within a study of molecular identifiers for immune sequencing clone quantification (dated by TCRdb to 2017 to 2018). For context, the study as a whole: In a replicate experiment, RNA from roughly 18,000 or 92,000 naive CD8 T cells was split into five aliquots, four of which were sequenced. This methods study used CD8 T cells to benchmark TCR RNA copy counting and molecular-identifier clustering-based TCR repertoire sequencing (MIDCIRS). Overall results and qualifications from the work: In CMV-specific effector cells, clones with more than 20 RNA copies contained over 99% of molecules, whereas in naive cells such clones contained under 1% of molecules. Even against a background of about a million naive CD8 T cells, spiked-in Jurkat TCR RNA amounting to a single cell's worth was reported to be detectable. The naive libraries included spiked-in Jurkat TCR RNA (10 copies' worth), and this Jurkat TCR RNA is not part of the donor repertoire. When barcode sub-clustering was left out, chimeric consensus sequences inflated TCR diversity, with chimeras reaching as high as 47%. Approximately 3.1 recovered TCR RNA copies per cell were obtained by modeling, versus approximately 10 by digital PCR, implying a capture efficiency of 30% to 35%. Highly expanded clone sizes could be underestimated if identical TCR molecules share a barcode.

This clonotype was seen ten or more times. No antigen is known for it. No base quality information exists; no much larger clone differs at one position. The CDR3 has 17 amino acids, counting the end cysteine and phenylalanine. Here the CDR3 DNA is all that survives: 51 bases in frame from base 1. Via the germline V gene, CDR1 is LGHNA and CDR2 YSLEER. At the junction V is shortened by 0 bases and J by 3 bases; bases outside the gene matches: 7. Libraries of naive CD8 T cells were generated from roughly 21,000 to 960,000 sorted cells, with 10%, 30% or 50% of the purified RNA used. Naive CD8 T cells, defined as CD8+CD4-CCR7+CD45RA+, were FACS-sorted into RLT Plus buffer on a BD FACSAria II. Detection sensitivity was tested by spiking Jurkat RNA equal to fewer than twelve TCR copies' worth into samples containing roughly 19,000-1,100,000 naive CD8 T cells. Enrichment of CD8 T cells was done with RosetteSep CD8+ T Cell Enrichment Cocktail plus Ficoll-Paque, and ACK red cell lysis came afterward.

The library came from PCR. Sequencing was carried out with a NextSeq 500. Bulk TCR libraries were generated as previously described, with the TCR primers listed in Table S5 used. The Qiagen AllPrep DNA/RNA kit was used to purify total RNA. Before analysis, reads from multiple sequencing runs of the same library were pooled. In the original analysis: Reads were retained only if the reads had an exact TCR constant sequence, and the retained reads were trimmed to 150 nt and grouped according to their 12-nt molecular barcodes. Reads inside each barcode group were sub-clustered using a 15% Levenshtein threshold, and a quality-weighted consensus sequence was constructed for each RNA molecule. Non-functional sequences were excluded, and lower-count sequences lying one edit away from another sequence were also excluded. On the basis of fitting two negative binomial distributions, barcode sub-clusters with fewer than 20% of the maximum read count were discarded. The raw public data were reprocessed by TCRdb itself: fastp quality trimming at Q25, MiXCR clonotype calling, in-frame beta chains only. Duplicate CDR3 protein sequences are folded into a single record with the most common DNA and genes. These V and J calls are TCRdb output, not the study's own analysis. For this sample there are hundreds of thousands of distinct CDR3 sequences; over 25% appear just once. The ten largest clonotypes hold 0.75% to 0.8% of the sample.

The sample was naive CD8+ T cells from blood, with Jurkat cell RNA spiked in. The label giving this sample's cell subset or site can be read as: FACS-sorted CD8+CD4-CCR7+CD45RA+ naive T cells. The receptor was derived from a human donor in good health. Some libraries in this study had Jurkat cell RNA spiked in. The chain uses TRBV4-3 and TRBJ1-5; TRBD1 lines up with 8 middle nucleotides. The nucleotides read TGCGCCAGCAGCCAAGATAGGGCAGGGGGCTCCAATCAGCCCCAGCATTTT. The translation is CASSQDRAGGSNQPQHF.